This entry is about one T cell receptor (beta chain). The data are from a study of T cell changes during pregnancy in multiple sclerosis. The germline gives CDR1 LGHNA, CDR2 YNFKEQ. The CDR3 has 17 amino acids. Trimming removed 0 bases from V and 8 bases from J; junction bases left unmatched: 10. Sequencing was performed with immunoSEQ multiplex PCR; in TCRdb, only in-frame clones are kept and a portion is missing. This table holds 75,000 to 95,000 clones, around 93% found once. The material sequenced was peripheral blood, taken before pregnancy. This receptor was taken from a female donor with multiple sclerosis, enrolled in a pregnancy study. This sequence joins TRBV4-2 and TRBJ2-1, with 10 bases aligning to TRBD2. The CDR3 spells CASSQERNSGGLYEQFF. In DNA form, the CDR3 reads TGTGCCAGCAGCCAAGAGAGGAATAGCGGGGGGTTATATGAGCAGTTCTTC.